This paragraph reports one TCR beta chain. Its target antigen remains unknown. No quality values exist for individual bases; no much larger clone is one base distant. The cohort consisted of 650 to 850 healthy bone marrow donors. Cohort members were all nominally healthy when sampled, although unrecorded immune exposures were likely present. CMV serostatus was positive for around 310 and negative for about 50% of the roughly 700 cohort members, and was not recorded for this donor. Each donor provided a peripheral blood sample, and peripheral blood mononuclear cells were used for TCR beta sequencing. Genomic DNA was extracted from the blood cell samples with the Qiagen DNeasy Blood Extraction Kit. V loses 4 bases of germline sequence and J loses 16 bases, and the interval between the two ends is 17 bases. According to the germline V gene, CDR1 reads SGHRS and CDR2 reads YFSETQ. The CDR3, cysteine through phenylalanine, is 12 amino acids long. Only the CDR3 DNA stays, 36 bases, in frame from base 1.

This record comes from a study of cytomegalovirus exposure and HLA in healthy donors listed by TCRdb under 2017. As for the study more broadly: An earlier analysis of about 560 of the donors reported approximately 300 Gb of sequence data and 90 million to 120 million unique TCR beta sequences obtained from about 200 million T cells. The study aimed to test whether signatures of past pathogen exposure could be identified by cataloging public T cell receptors. HLA typing included class I and class II loci at four-digit resolution. An earlier analysis of roughly 580 of the donors used high-throughput TCR beta sequencing to judge whether each TCR beta V gene segment behaved as functional or pseudogenic. A later analysis re-examined previously published TCR beta repertoires from roughly 720 donors and added high-resolution HLA genotyping to investigate patterns of TCR occurrence. Rather than drawing on any new phenotypic data, the later analysis identified candidate immune exposures from TCR beta sequences and the way those sequences occurred across donors. Donor age, sex, ethnicity and CMV serostatus were compiled together with the repertoire data. Along with the roughly 610-subject first cohort, a separate validation cohort of over a hundred different subjects was used. The genetic ancestry cluster associated with self-reported Caucasian donors included 81% of the approximately 400 genotyped donors. All discovery cohort repertoires had been generated using a single sequencing platform. In a later genetic analysis, genome-wide SNP genotypes for about three fifths of the 666 donors were used, and that subset was treated as a discovery cohort. Roughly five DR-DQ haplotypes were handled as single units for association and clustering, since linkage in the cohort was strong. The study used immunosequencing to profile the T cell repertoires of some 600 subjects and linked those repertoires to cytomegalovirus serostatus. To predict cytomegalovirus infection status, the study combined high-throughput TCR immunosequencing, statistical association of individual TCRs with disease status, and machine learning. An early release covering roughly 600 HLA-typed donors comprised about 310 gigabases of sequencing data and 85 million to 100 million unique TCR sequences. Across about 380 genotyped donors of the cohort, an average of about 220,000 unique TCR beta nucleotide sequences per donor were sequenced, and around 20% of those sequences were non-productive. Typing coverage varied by locus: 629-630 donors for A, B, C, DRB1 and DQB1; more than 500 for DQA1; some 610 for DPA1; roughly 470 for DPB1.

The full study reports these points: Linkage disequilibrium might explain the correlated functional status among segregating V segments, but an unknown experimental factor could not be excluded. The classifier was reported to diagnose cytomegalovirus status with high specificity and sensitivity in both the original cohort and the validation cohort. The only immune exposure information available for the cohort was CMV serostatus. At a false discovery rate of 0.05, a later analysis linked approximately 18,000 TCR beta sequences to specific HLA alleles. In a later analysis, most CMV-associated TCR beta chains were found to appear HLA-restricted, with HLA associations seemingly driven largely by CMV exposure. A later analysis found that HLA-associated TCR beta chains were more clonally expanded and had lower generation probabilities than equally common non-associated chains. According to a later genetic analysis, donors in an Asian-associated ancestry cluster had fewer N-insertions in productive TCRs than the approximately 700-donor mean. Assigning TCR associations to individual alleles was difficult when HLA alleles, especially DR and DQ, strongly co-occurred. According to the authors, the approach could potentially be generalized to other disease states and immunological phenotypes. Most TCR sequences were observed very rarely across donors, whereas some public TCRs were present in many individuals. The 87-base-pair reads could not distinguish some IMGT-functional V segments, including TRBV6-2 and TRBV6-3, so those segments were excluded. In an earlier analysis of more than 500 of the donors, most TCR beta V segments appeared in productive rearrangements about 87% or about 30% of the time, broadly matching IMGT annotations. A cluster of highly shared sequence variants was judged likely to represent a technical artifact of the sequencing pipeline. A later analysis reported that several top co-occurrence clusters appeared linked to parvovirus B19, influenza, CMV and Epstein-Barr virus. A total of about 150 TCR beta chains were listed by the study as associated with cytomegalovirus. This cohort had only TCR beta chains sequenced, and the lack of alpha or paired-chain data limited which features could be detected. Roughly uniform sequencing depth across donors was assumed in presence/absence analyses, although this assumption may not hold. Because HLA typing was missing for some donors at each locus, association tests included only the typed subset. Because counts were too low, under 20 rarely observed V segments, including chromosome 9 orphons, were left out of the earlier analysis of some 600 of the donors. A later genetic analysis associated a missense DCLRE1C variant with V-gene and J-gene trimming of TCR beta chains, and an independent cohort replicated the association. A later analysis found that TCR association rates varied across HLA loci, with DRB1 alleles showing the most associated TCRs and HLA-C alleles the fewest. Three of the identified cytomegalovirus-associated TCR beta chains were confirmed in vitro to be specific for cytomegalovirus antigens. A further reported finding was that TCR beta sequences accurately predicted the HLA-A and HLA-B alleles for most subjects in the first cohort.

The library was made by the immunoSEQ multiplex PCR assay. The multiplex PCR relied on a mix of 60 forward primers for TCR Vbeta segments and 13 reverse primers for TCR Jbeta segments. The CDR3 region of rearranged TCR beta genes was amplified from genomic DNA by a multiplex PCR assay. The amplified TCR beta libraries were sequenced on the Illumina HiSeq System as 87-base-pair reads. For the original study's pipeline: In a later analysis, some 80 million unique TCR beta chains were counted across the 500 to 700 repertoires, and roughly 11 million of these chains were shared by at least two donors. Raw reads were error-corrected and collapsed into unique sequences with a nearest-neighbor algorithm that merged closely related sequences to remove PCR and sequencing errors. Alignment of CDR3 sequences to IMGT reference sequences was used to assign V, D and J gene segments. For a sequence to be retained, a match of at least six nucleotides to both a V gene segment and a J gene segment was required. Rearrangements were called productive when the CDR3 lacked stop codons and stayed in frame with V and J; all others were non-productive. Following IMGT convention, CDR3 was defined as the stretch from the second conserved V-encoded cysteine to the conserved J-encoded phenylalanine. The earlier analysis of 500 to 750 of the donors excluded any sequence lacking an unambiguous match to a single V gene segment. An earlier analysis of just under 600 of the donors called V segments functional above 56.7% productive rearrangements and segregating when the between-donor standard deviation exceeded 5%. A statistical classification framework was built for diagnosing cytomegalovirus status from the catalog of TCR beta chain sequences. In a later analysis, V and J genes were assigned by comparing TCR nucleotide sequences against IMGT/GENE-DB human TR gene sequences. Using the TCRdist pipeline, a later analysis assigned CDR3 sequences along with most-parsimonious VDJ recombination scenarios. A later analysis defined each TCR beta chain by its CDR3 amino acid sequence plus V-gene family, and excluded reads lacking a unique V-gene family. In a later analysis, 550 to 650 highly shared, low-generation-probability nucleotide sequences were removed to address suspected cross-contamination and a sequencing artifact. In a later analysis, a clonal expansion index for each public chain was calculated from normalized within-repertoire ranks of inferred template counts. A later analysis computed generation probabilities with a VDJ recombination model fitted to out-of-frame rearrangements, and checked the results against IGoR. Hypergeometric tests were used in a later analysis to score TCR-TCR, TCR-HLA and TCR-CMV co-occurrence, with a repertoire-size bias correction applied to the TCR pairs. In a later analysis, false discovery rates were estimated by permuting HLA or CMV assignments 20 times. In a later analysis, co-occurring TCRs were grouped using DBSCAN, and TCRdist sequence similarity was added for clustering within HLA-allele-positive subsets. Co-occurrence clustering excluded repertoires with fewer than 30,000 or more than 120,000 public chains, plus five with anomalous nucleotide sharing. Here the immuneACCESS table is served through TCRdb, limited to in-frame sequences with V and J called. Missing clones are a known gap in these copies; in checked studies unresolved V genes cover under half, and the rest lacks a known reason. The V and J calls and clone size come from that table; D and trimming were worked out from the DNA. The sample has about 180,000 clones on record, about 69% of them singletons. Roughly 2.5% of the sample is taken by the ten largest.

The sequence joins TRBV5-1 to TRBJ1-4; the D region possibly corresponds to TRBD1 (5 bases align). The sequenced material came from PBMCs. This receptor was identified in a human donor in good health. The sequenced DNA is TGCGCCAGCAGCCAGGATCGCGGGGCCCCGTTTTTT. Translated, this is CASSQDRGAPFF.